A selection of T cell receptor beta chains follows, all from one sample in a study of blood T cells in healthy people across ages. TCRdb recomputed calls from the 5' RACE reads with MiXCR, one row per CDR3 protein. This sample carries 1.8 million or so distinct CDR3 sequences, about 39% of them seen once, and the ten largest clones take roughly 23%. The sample consisted of blood. Receptor source: a human donor in good health. Each CDR3 is given without its conserved first and last residue. Fields, in order: V gene, J gene, CDR3 protein.

TRBV19	TRBJ1-2	ATYRGGYGYT
TRBV5-1	TRBJ1-2	ASSRGRPNYGYT
TRBV25-1	TRBJ2-7	ASSGDSRHNYEQY
TRBV25-1	TRBJ1-2	ASSTNYGYT
TRBV28	TRBJ1-3	ASRRDRVFGNTIY
TRBV20-1	TRBJ1-1	SASILAGTEAF
TRBV12-3/TRBV12-4	TRBJ1-1	ASRAGNTEAF
TRBV4-1	TRBJ1-2	ASSQRTGGTSPNYGYT
TRBV12-3/TRBV12-4	TRBJ2-7	ASRKGGVLSYEQY
TRBV10-3	TRBJ1-6	AISWTGGESSPLH
TRBV4-3	TRBJ2-3	ASSQEATSRSSTDTQY
TRBV5-1	TRBJ2-3	ASSLFGLEVTDTQY
TRBV6-5	TRBJ2-7	ASSTRQGYYEQY
TRBV9	TRBJ2-3	ASSSRGLGGNTQY
TRBV28	TRBJ1-3	ASSLRDRFSGNTIY
TRBV7-9	TRBJ2-5	ASSLDRDPLRLGKTQY
TRBV28	TRBJ2-7	ASTQDRVLQY
TRBV6-6	TRBJ1-2	TSSYSGRVVPNYGYT
TRBV4-3	TRBJ1-1	ASSQYWVVNTEAF
TRBV5-1	TRBJ2-1	ASSLDGASPTYNEQF
TRBV9	TRBJ2-1	ASSPLGRHNEQF
TRBV10-3	TRBJ1-1	AIRDPGQGGTEAF
TRBV6-2/TRBV6-3	TRBJ2-5	ASSYLLLQETQY
TRBV9	TRBJ2-1	ASSPWDRMYNEQF
TRBV6-5	TRBJ2-5	ASSLTGQTKTQY
TRBV2	TRBJ2-5	ARALGLAGTQY
TRBV27	TRBJ2-7	ASSGGQAWHEQY
TRBV12-3/TRBV12-4	TRBJ2-5	ASTEGGEETQY
TRBV24-1	TRBJ2-5	ATSPGGEYQETQY
TRBV11-1	TRBJ1-1	ASSLAGPFEAF
TRBV7-2	TRBJ2-1	ASSLARGEWTDEQF
TRBV9	TRBJ1-1	ASSVARNRENTEAF
TRBV29-1	TRBJ1-2	SVEDEGDGYT
TRBV7-2	TRBJ2-1	ASSLDWGDNEQF
TRBV29-1	TRBJ1-2	SVGTARTLYGYT
TRBV24-1	TRBJ1-2	ATSDRTGPNYGYT
TRBV3-1	TRBJ2-3	ASSQGHTQY
TRBV2	TRBJ2-1	ASIKVGGNHNEQF
TRBV7-9	TRBJ2-7	ASRRGGESSYEQY
TRBV4-3	TRBJ1-4	ASSLWTVGEKLF
TRBV12-3/TRBV12-4	TRBJ1-1	ASSLLGGRGYTEAF
TRBV12-3/TRBV12-4	TRBJ2-3	ASSTSAGFTDTQY
TRBV20-1	TRBJ1-2	GANDAGQGYYGYT
TRBV27	TRBJ2-7	ASSYSTGQFLSEQY
TRBV20-1	TRBJ2-7	SAPWGQGTYEQY
TRBV7-2	TRBJ1-3	ASSLTPSSGNTIY